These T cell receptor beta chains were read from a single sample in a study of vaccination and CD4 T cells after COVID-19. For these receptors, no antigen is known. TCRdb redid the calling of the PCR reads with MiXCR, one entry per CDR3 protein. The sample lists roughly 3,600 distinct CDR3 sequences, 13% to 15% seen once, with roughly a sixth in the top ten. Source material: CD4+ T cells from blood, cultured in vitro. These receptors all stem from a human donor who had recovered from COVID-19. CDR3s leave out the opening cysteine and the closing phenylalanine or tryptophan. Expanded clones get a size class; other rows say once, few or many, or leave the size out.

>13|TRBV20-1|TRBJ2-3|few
SAREAGAKGNTQY
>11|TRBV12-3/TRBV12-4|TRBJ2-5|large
ASSTGREETQY
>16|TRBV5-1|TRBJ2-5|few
ASSLINPTGSEKETQY
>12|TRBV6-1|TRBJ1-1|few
ASTQAGEYSQAF
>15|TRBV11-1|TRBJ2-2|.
ASSLDSLTANTGELF
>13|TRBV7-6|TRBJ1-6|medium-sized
ASSLGGAGNSPLH
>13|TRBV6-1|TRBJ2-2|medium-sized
ASSEFGVGTGELF
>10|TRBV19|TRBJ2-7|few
ASSRDLYEQY
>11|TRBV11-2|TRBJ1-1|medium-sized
ASSLEQTTEAF
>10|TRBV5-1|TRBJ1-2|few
ASSLDYRGYT